This entry lists 25 T cell receptor beta chains sequenced from one sample in a study of shared clonotypes between healthy human individuals. Profiling relied on immunoSEQ multiplex PCR, and the TCRdb table lists in-frame clones only, not all of them. The sample holds 500,000 to 650,000 clones; around 76% are singletons and the top ten take around 11%. Sequenced: PBMCs. All receptors come from a woman aged 40 to 50 in good health. Some clones in this sample may be carry-over from other donors' samples.

J is TRBJ2-5 and V is TRBV12-1; TRBD2, the table's D call, was not compared with the DNA. TRBV12-1 is given as a pseudogene. The CDR3 contains 15 residues. The CDR3 bases are TGTGCCAGCAGCGCAGCGGGAGATAAACAAGAGACCCAGTACTTC. Translating gives CASSAAGDKQETQYF.

This clone appeared a single time. This chain connects TRBV19 to TRBJ1-4; D is unclear. Trimming stripped 6 bases from V and 5 bases from J, with 4 bases between. This CDR3 comprises 11 residues. Germline-derived CDR1 and CDR2 are LNHDA and SQIVND (reference sequence). CDR3 DNA sequence: TGTGCCAGTAGCGGAAATGAAAAACTGTTTTTT. Amino acids: CASSGNEKLFF.

The rearrangement uses TRBV4-2 and TRBJ1-3, with a tentative D call TRBD1 (5 bases). V lost 4 bases to trimming and J lost 0 bases, with 13 bases between them. Germline V gene data show CDR1 as LGHNA and CDR2 as YNFKEQ. The CDR3 has 16 amino acids. The CDR3 bases are TGTGCCAGCAGCCTTCGGCTGGGGCACTCTGGAAACACCATATATTTT. As protein: CASSLRLGHSGNTIYF.

This clone was counted at least ten times. CDR3 sequence (DNA): TGTGCCAGCAGCTCTAATGCCTACAATGAGCAGTTCTTC. Amino acid sequence: CASSSNAYNEQFF. This chain links TRBV7-2 with TRBJ2-1; D unresolved. The CDR3 covers 13 residues. Germline CDR1 SGHTA, CDR2 FQGNSA. V was clipped by 4 bases and J by 2 bases, with 6 bases between them.

The chain links TRBV7-9 to TRBJ2-3; D gene uncertain. The CDR3 has 14 amino acids. V shed 5 bases and J shed 2 bases, with 11 bases lying between them. CDR1 is SEHNR, CDR2 FQNEAQ, per germline (reference sequence). DNA for the CDR3: TGTGCCAGCAGCCCTCTAGTCCACACAGATACGCAGTATTTT. Its protein product is CASSPLVHTDTQYF.

Remarks on this clone: One end of the junction fails to match germline, which may point to a read error. The rearrangement uses TRBV7-2 and TRBJ2-7, with 15 bases matching TRBD2. CDR1 SGHTA and CDR2 FQGNSA come from the germline V gene. This CDR3 contains 16 residues. The CDR3 loop reads CASSRTVEGLAGGDHF. As DNA, the CDR3 is TGTGCCAGCAGCAGGACGGTCGAAGGACTAGCGGGAGGGGATCACTTC.

The chain couples TRBV11-2 to TRBJ2-1; no firm D call. The CDR3 has 17 residues. Trimming took off 1 base at V and 4 bases at J, with 17 bases between the two ends. CDR1 SGHAT and CDR2 FQNNGV come from the germline V gene. DNA of the CDR3: TGTGCCAGCAGCTTAGCCGTGCTGGGCGGATCGTACAATGAGCAGTTCTTC. As protein: CASSLAVLGGSYNEQFF.

The rearrangement uses TRBV5-1 and TRBJ2-3, with 10 bases aligning to TRBD2. Unmatched junction bases numbered 5, after V lost 4 bases and J lost 0 bases. The CDR3 sequence is 16 residues long. CDR1 SGHRS and CDR2 YFSETQ come from the germline V gene. DNA of the CDR3: TGCGCCAGCAGCGAAAAACTAGCGGGAAGCACAGATACGCAGTATTTT. Amino acid sequence: CASSEKLAGSTDTQYF.

This chain joins TRBV5-6 and TRBJ2-1, with D uncertain. Germline V gene sequence: CDR1 SGHDT, CDR2 YYEEEE. The germline V and J ends were trimmed by 2 bases and 7 bases, with 13 bases remaining between them. CDR3 length: 14 residues. The DNA of the CDR3 is TGTGCCAGCAGCTTAGCCCCCCCACGTAATGAGCAGTTCTTC. Translated, it gives CASSLAPPRNEQFF.

This clone has a single count. In DNA, the CDR3 is TGTGCCAGCGGGACGCTAGGGCCAGGGGGTGAGCAGTTCTTC. It specifies CASGTLGPGGEQFF. The chain has TRBV6-5 and TRBJ2-1; 7 bases are a match to TRBD1. V dropped 8 bases and J dropped 9; count of bases not matched to a gene: 13. The germline V gene has CDR1 MNHEY and CDR2 SVGAGI. CDR3 length: 14 residues.

The chain links TRBV7-9 to TRBJ2-7, with TRBD2 as a possible D gene (5 bases). V lost 5 bases to trimming and J lost 11 bases, with 16 bases between them. This CDR3 is 12 amino acids long. CDR1 is SEHNR and CDR2 is FQNEAQ in the germline V gene (reference sequence). The CDR3 DNA is TGTGCCAGCAGCGCCGGGAAAGGCGCCGAGTACTTC. It yields the protein CASSAGKGAEYF. The full variable domain, in which reference TRBV7-9 and TRBJ2-7 provide the parts outside the CDR3, is DTGVSQNPRHKITKRGQNVTFRCDPISEHNRLYWYRQTLGQGPEFLTYFQNEAQLEKSRLLSDRFSAERPKGSFSTLEIQRTEQGDSAMYLCASSAGKGAEYFGPGTRLTVT.

V gene TRBV10-2 combines with J gene TRBJ1-2; 7 nucleotides agree with TRBD1. The CDR3 covers 13 residues. Germline-derived CDR1 and CDR2 are WSHSY and SAAADI. J lost 5 bases, V lost 10 bases, and 10 bases had no gene match. CDR3 in amino acids: CANWQGVGYGYTF. CDR3 DNA sequence: TGCGCCAATTGGCAGGGGGTAGGATATGGCTACACCTTC.

The chain employs TRBV27 and TRBJ2-2; 9 bases match TRBD1. Trimming cost V 6 bases and J 0 bases; bases outside gene matches: 5. The CDR3 loop spans 16 amino acids. Germline-derived CDR1 and CDR2 are MNHEY and SMNVEV (reference sequence). CDR3 protein: CASSLTGGSNTGELFF. Here the CDR3 DNA reads TGTGCCAGCAGCTTGACAGGGGGTTCGAACACCGGGGAGCTGTTTTTT.

This clone was seen more than once but under ten times. The chain combines TRBV30 with TRBJ1-5; 7 bases line up with TRBD1. This CDR3 spans 13 amino acids. The trim removed 3 bases at V and 4 bases at J, leaving 3 bases unmatched. Germline-derived CDR1 and CDR2 are GTSNPN and SVGIG (reference sequence). The CDR3 loop is CAWRGQSNQPQHF. In DNA form, the CDR3 reads TGTGCCTGGAGGGGACAGTCTAATCAGCCCCAGCATTTT.

The chain carries TRBV10-2 and TRBJ2-7, with TRBD2 matching over 10 bases. V trimming: 6 bases; J trimming: 6 bases; junction bases outside the gene matches: 8. Germline V gene lookup returns CDR1 WSHSY and CDR2 SAAADI. The CDR3 length is 14 residues. As DNA, the CDR3 is TGCGCCAGCAGGAACCTAGCGGGAGCCTTCGAGCAGTACTTC. Protein: CASRNLAGAFEQYF.

This sequence joins TRBV18 and TRBJ2-7; D is perhaps TRBD1 or TRBD2 (5 bases each). The CDR3 totals 13 residues. Germline V gene lookup returns CDR1 KGHSH and CDR2 LQKENI. The ends were cut back, 2 bases at V and 6 bases at J, with 11 bases in the middle. The CDR3, as DNA: TGTGCCAGCTCACCAGATCGGGACGGCGAGCAGTACTTC. It encodes CASSPDRDGEQYF.

The CDR3 loop reads CASTYGGVPGELFF. The CDR3 nucleotides are TGTGCCAGTACCTACGGGGGGGTGCCCGGGGAGCTGTTTTTT. The chain couples TRBV19 to TRBJ2-2, with 8 bases lining up with TRBD2. The germline V gene has CDR1 LNHDA and CDR2 SQIVND (reference sequence). CDR3 length: 14 residues. V shed 7 bases and J 6 bases; nucleotides not matched to a gene: 7.

On this clone itself: This likely reflects a read error, since a far larger clone is one base away. This specimen includes other DNA sequences encoding the same CDR3. J is TRBJ2-2 and V is TRBV2; 10 bases fit TRBD1. The CDR3 consists of 16 residues. The trim removed 8 bases at V and 4 bases at J, leaving 10 bases unmatched. In germline, CDR1 is SNHLY, CDR2 FYNNEI. DNA for the CDR3: TGTGCCAGCTCTGGGACAGGGGTCGGTCTCACCGGGGAGCTGTTTTTT. Translating gives CASSGTGVGLTGELFF.

The table lists this clone with a few counts. The chain links TRBV30 to TRBJ1-2; D perhaps matches TRBD1 (6 bases). Germline V lookup: CDR1 GTSNPN, CDR2 SVGIG (reference sequence). The CDR3 loop spans 11 amino acids. Trimming left V 4 bases short and J 7 bases short, with 10 bases between. CDR3 residues: CAWTGGSGYTF. The DNA of the CDR3 is TGTGCCTGGACCGGGGGCAGTGGCTACACCTTC.

V usage is TRBV7-3 and J usage is TRBJ2-2; 11 nucleotides line up with TRBD2. J lost 4 bases, V lost 4 bases, and 5 bases had no gene match. The CDR3 sequence is 16 residues long. In germline, CDR1 is SGHTA, CDR2 FQGTGA. The CDR3 coding sequence is TGTGCCAGCAGCTCAATAGCGGGAGGGCCCACCGGGGAGCTGTTTTTT. Protein sequence: CASSSIAGGPTGELFF.

V is TRBV11-2 and J is TRBJ2-1; no firm D call. This CDR3 has 16 residues. With 1 base removed from V and 0 bases from J, the gap between germline ends came to 10 bases. Germline assignment: CDR1 SGHAT and CDR2 FQNNGV. The CDR3 DNA is TGTGCCAGCAGCTTAGTCATGTCGAGCTCCTACAATGAGCAGTTCTTC. It specifies CASSLVMSSSYNEQFF.

The table lists this clone with many counts. Other DNA sequences in the sample encode the same CDR3. The chain is built from TRBV7-2 and TRBJ2-7; a weak D match, TRBD1 (5 bases). Germline V gene lookup returns CDR1 SGHTA and CDR2 FQGNSA. This CDR3 has 13 amino acids. Trimming cost V 5 bases and J 3 bases, with 11 bases left between them. The CDR3: CASSLRVGYEQYF. CDR3 nucleotides: TGTGCCAGCAGCCTCAGGGTTGGCTACGAGCAGTACTTC.

In its sample, this clone was seen many times. V gene TRBV28 combines with J gene TRBJ1-4; tentative D call: TRBD1 (6 bases). Germline V CDR1 and CDR2: MDHEN, SYDVKM. Trimming removed 3 bases at V and 0 bases at J, with 11 bases between. The CDR3 has 16 amino acids. CDR3 coding DNA: TGTGCCAGCAGTTTCTCGGGGGCTGCAACTAATGAAAAACTGTTTTTT. Amino acids: CASSFSGAATNEKLFF.

Comments on this clone: Other DNA sequences in this sample translate to the same CDR3. V and J are TRBV18 and TRBJ2-7; possibly TRBD1 for D (6 bases). Between the trimmed V and J ends, which lost 5 bases and 4 bases, there was a span of 18 bases. This CDR3 has 15 residues. Germline CDR1 and CDR2: KGHSH and LQKENI. CDR3 protein: CASSKGVASPYEQYF. The CDR3 DNA is TGTGCCAGCTCAAAGGGGGTGGCTAGCCCTTACGAGCAGTACTTC.

This chain links TRBV10-3 with TRBJ1-5; D unresolved. The CDR3 extends over 14 amino acids. V shed 6 bases and J shed 2 bases, with 11 bases lying between them. Germline V lookup: CDR1 ENHRY, CDR2 SYGVKD. CDR3 coding DNA: TGTGCCATCAGGGCAGCTGGGGGCAATCAGCCCCAGCATTTT. It yields the protein CAIRAAGGNQPQHF.